This record concerns one T cell receptor (beta chain) sequence. Deletions cut 4 bases from V and 2 bases from J, with 19 bases between. Germline V gene data show CDR1 as SGHNT and CDR2 as YYREEE (reference sequence). This CDR3 has 16 residues. A history of autoimmune disease or systemic immunosuppression excluded patients. Patients had blood sampled at baseline and again on cycle 4 day 1 and cycle 7 day 1. These data are taken from a study of OX40 agonist ivuxolimab in advanced cancers. Study-level background: Dose-escalation patients were diagnosed with hepatocellular carcinoma, melanoma, renal cell cancer or head and neck cancer. Having had anti-PD-1, anti-PD-L1 or anti-CTLA-4 therapy before was allowed, and roughly 40% had some.

TCRdb's copy holds only in-frame clones and misses some; the assay was immunoSEQ multiplex PCR. The data show about 140,000 clones, approximately 94% seen once. The sample in question was CD4+ or CD8+ T cells sorted from blood, obtained in a trial of the OX40 agonist ivuxolimab. The chain employs TRBV5-4 and TRBJ2-7; D possibly matches TRBD1 or TRBD2 (5 bases each). This TCR was sampled from an adult with an advanced solid tumor such as melanoma, head and neck, liver or kidney cancer. The CDR3 is CASSRGRAESPYEQYF. Written as DNA, the CDR3 is TGTGCCAGCAGCCGGGGACGGGCGGAGTCCCCCTACGAGCAGTACTTC.